This T cell receptor (beta chain) was sequenced in a study of OX40 agonist ivuxolimab in advanced cancers. Germline V gene sequence: CDR1 SNHLY, CDR2 FYNNEI. The CDR3 is made up of 12 amino acids. The ends were cut back, 9 bases at V and 2 bases at J, with 10 bases in the middle. Comment on this clone: This specimen includes other DNA sequences encoding the same CDR3.

Assay: immunoSEQ multiplex PCR; the TCRdb copy retains only in-frame clones and omits some. Among about 37,000 clones listed, around 85% were seen once. The clonotype comes from an adult with an advanced solid tumor such as melanoma, head and neck, liver or kidney cancer. The starting material was CD4+ or CD8+ T cells sorted from blood, obtained in a trial of the OX40 agonist ivuxolimab. The chain combines TRBV2 with TRBJ1-2, with D maybe TRBD1 (6 bases). The chain's CDR3 is CASLGQNYGYTF. Written as DNA, the CDR3 is TGTGCCAGTCTCGGACAGAACTATGGCTACACCTTC. Together with reference TRBV2 and TRBJ1-2, the CDR3 gives the full variable domain: EPEVTQTPSHQVTQMGQEVILRCVPISNHLYFYWYRQILGQKVEFLVSFYNNEISEKSEIFDDQFSVERPDGSNFTLKIRSTKLEDSAMYFCASLGQNYGYTFGSGTRLTVV.